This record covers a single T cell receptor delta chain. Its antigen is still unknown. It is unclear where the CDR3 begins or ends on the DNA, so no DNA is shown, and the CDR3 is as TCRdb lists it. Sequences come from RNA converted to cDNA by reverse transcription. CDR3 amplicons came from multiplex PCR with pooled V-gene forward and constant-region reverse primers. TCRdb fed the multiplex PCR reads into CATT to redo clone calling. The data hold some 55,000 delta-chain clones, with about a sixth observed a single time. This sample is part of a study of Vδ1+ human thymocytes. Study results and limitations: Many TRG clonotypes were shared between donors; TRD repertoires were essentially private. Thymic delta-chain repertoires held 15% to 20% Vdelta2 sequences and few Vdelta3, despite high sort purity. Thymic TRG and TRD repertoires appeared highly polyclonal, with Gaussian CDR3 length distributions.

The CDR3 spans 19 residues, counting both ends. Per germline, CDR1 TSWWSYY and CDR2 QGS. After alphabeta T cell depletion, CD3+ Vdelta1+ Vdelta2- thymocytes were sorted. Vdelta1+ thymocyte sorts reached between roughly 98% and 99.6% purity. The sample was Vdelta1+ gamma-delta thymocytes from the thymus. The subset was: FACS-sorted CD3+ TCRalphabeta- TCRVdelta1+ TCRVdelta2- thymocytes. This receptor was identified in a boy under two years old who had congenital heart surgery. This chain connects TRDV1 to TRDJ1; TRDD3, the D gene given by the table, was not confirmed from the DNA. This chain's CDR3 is CALGDPGFGTGHYTDKLIF.